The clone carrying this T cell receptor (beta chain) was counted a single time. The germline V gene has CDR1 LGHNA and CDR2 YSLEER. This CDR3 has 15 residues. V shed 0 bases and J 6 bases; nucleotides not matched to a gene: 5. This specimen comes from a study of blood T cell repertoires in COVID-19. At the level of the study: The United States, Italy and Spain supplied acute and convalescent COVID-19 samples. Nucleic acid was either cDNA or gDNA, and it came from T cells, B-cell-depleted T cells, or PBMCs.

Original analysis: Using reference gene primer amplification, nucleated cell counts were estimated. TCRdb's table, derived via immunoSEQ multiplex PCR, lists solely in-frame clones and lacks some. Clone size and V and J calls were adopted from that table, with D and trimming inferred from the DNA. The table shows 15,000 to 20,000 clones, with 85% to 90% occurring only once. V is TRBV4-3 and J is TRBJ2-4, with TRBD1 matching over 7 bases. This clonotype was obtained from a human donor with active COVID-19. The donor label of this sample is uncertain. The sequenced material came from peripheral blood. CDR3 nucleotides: TGCGCCAGCAGCCAAGAGACAGGGATTGGAAACATTCAGTACTTC. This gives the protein CASSQETGIGNIQYF.